The clone carrying this TCR beta chain was seen ten or more times. Antigen specificity is unknown. The sample belongs to a study of T cells after yellow fever vaccination. About the research overall: SMART-Seq v4 Ultra Low Input prepared the low-cell-number fractions.

This CDR3 has 15 residues. Germline trimming cut 6 bases from V and 5 bases from J; bases unmatched to any gene: 9. Germline loops: CDR1 LNHNV, CDR2 YYDKDF (reference sequence). They built TCR cDNA with 5'RACE template switching, a step that put in a universal primer site and UMIs. TCRdb re-called the 5' RACE reads through MiXCR, storing one row per CDR3 protein. The top ten hold around 3% of the sample, which has 200,000 to 250,000 distinct CDR3 sequences, less than 3.5% seen once. Regarding the study as a whole: A secondary response was less intense yet reached its peak sooner, at day 5 versus 15. Re-detected after boosting: most primary clones, 96% of CD4 and about 89% of CD8.

This TCR was sampled from a man aged 18 to 29 who received the YFV17D yellow fever vaccine. This chain joins TRBV15 and TRBJ2-3, with 9 bases identical to TRBD1. Material: CD4+ T cells sorted from PBMCs, obtained 10 days after the yellow fever booster vaccination. CDR3 in DNA: TGTGCCACCAGTTTCCGGGACAGGGAAAAAGATACGCAGTATTTT. This translates into CATSFRDREKDTQYF.